Reported below is one T cell receptor (beta chain). Its antigen is undetermined. Other nucleotide sequences in the sample specify the same CDR3. The sample belongs to a study of shared clonotypes between healthy human individuals. Study-wide background: CD4 naive cells filled three plates per donor, CD4 memory three, CD8 naive two and CD8 memory one. Study outcomes and limitations: Estimated clonotype richness was generally higher in naive than memory subsets.

CD45RO+ cells went into CD8 memory alongside CCR7-negative CD45RA+ TemRA cells. Data came from immunoSEQ multiplex PCR; TCRdb stores just in-frame clones and leaves some out. The profile shows 600,000 to 750,000 clones, 90% of them singletons. The CDR3 extends over 14 amino acids. The germline V gene encodes CDR1 MDHEN and CDR2 SYDVKM. V dropped 2 bases and J dropped 0 bases, with 8 bases sitting between them. The sequenced material came from memory CD8+ T cells from PBMCs. Subset described: CD45RO+ cells pooled with CCR7-negative TemRA cells. This receptor was identified in a man aged 18 to 35 in good health. Some clones in this sample may be carry-over from other donors' samples. The V gene is TRBV28, the J gene TRBJ2-7, with unresolved D. CDR3 sequence: CASSLGRSSYEQYF. The CDR3 DNA reads TGTGCCAGCAGTTTAGGTAGGAGCTCCTACGAGCAGTACTTC.